Detailed here is one TCR beta chain. Its target is not known. Profiled with immunoSEQ multiplex PCR; TCRdb holds only in-frame clones, not every one. The profile shows just under 150,000 clones, about 92% of them singletons. The sample belongs to a study of T cell responses to AZD1222 COVID-19 vaccine. Study observations and caveats: Reportedly, nearly half of unique spike TCRs recognized epitopes outside B.1.351/B.1.1.7 mutations.

Pooling covered second doses at about 4 or about 12 weeks. The sequence was collected from an adult who received the AZD1222 COVID-19 vaccine. Material: peripheral blood, obtained 28 days after the second AZD1222 dose.

This CDR3 is CASSLPTSHEQFF. The CDR3 nucleotides read TGTGCCAGCAGCTTACCAACGTCCCATGAGCAGTTCTTC. The chain is built from TRBV7-9 and TRBJ2-1; D is uncertain. The CDR3 loop spans 13 amino acids. Per germline, CDR1 SEHNR and CDR2 FQNEAQ (reference sequence). V lost 2 bases, J lost 8 bases, and 10 bases lay in between.